This entry features one T cell receptor (beta chain) sequence. This clone was detected many times. Its target antigen remains unknown. One base away there is no much larger clone; base qualities are not given. None of the patients had been given any treatment before thyroid surgery. Using T-cell receptor beta sequencing, the study looked back at clinical samples from patients collected from about 2011 to 2018. This sample was included in a study of metastatic and nonmetastatic thyroid tumors (dated by TCRdb to about 2020). With regard to the full study: The researchers compared repertoires between peripheral blood samples and tumor or nodule tissue samples from patients with malignant or benign thyroid disease. Paper-wide results and their limitations: In both blood and tumor samples, malignant tumors were reported to have significantly higher TCR beta diversity than benign nodules.

Libraries were built with PCR. For sequencing, an Illumina HiSeq 4000 was employed. The TCR beta-chain CDR3 region of each patient was profiled by high-throughput sequencing. Per the source publication's procedure: The researchers built a classifier to tell apart papillary thyroid cancer patients with distant metastasis, based on CDR3 differences among clinicopathological groups. To measure repertoire diversity the researchers used the Shannon index, while the Morisita-Horn index served to gauge how similar the tumor and blood repertoires were. TCRdb passed the public sequencing reads through fastp at Q25 and MiXCR, retaining productive beta sequences. None of the V and J calls come from the authors' own analysis; TCRdb made them. Across this sample there are 20,000 to 25,000 clones, with roughly a quarter seen only once. The ten largest account for 5.4% of the sample. Trimming at the junction amounts to 6 bases on V and 5 bases on J, and the germline ends lie 15 bases apart. The CDR3 contains 13 residues, cysteine and phenylalanine counted. Only CDR3 DNA is held: 39 bases, read in frame from base 1. Sequences DFQATT (CDR1) and SNEGSKA (CDR2) are obtained from the germline V gene (reference sequence).

Here the chain combines TRBV20-1 and TRBJ2-3; there is no confident call for the D gene. The TCR originated in a female donor with papillary thyroid cancer or a benign thyroid nodule (not recorded which). Some clones in this sample may be carry-over from other donors' samples. The sequencing sample was made of tumor tissue. The nucleotides are TGCAGTGCCCCGGGCGCAGCCCAAGATACGCAGTATTTT. This is translated as CSAPGAAQDTQYF.